The sequence of this T cell receptor beta chain was determined in a study of blood T cell repertoires in COVID-19 (TCRdb year 2020). About the study as a whole: Samples from collaborators originated in the United States, Italy and Spain and spanned both the acute and convalescent phases of COVID-19. Subjects who had been exposed to COVID-19, were actively infected with it, or had recovered from it provided the deeply sampled blood TCRbeta repertoires that made up the dataset. HLA class I and class II types, where available, came from metadata supplied by the sample provider rather than from assay-based typing. The prospective study material was composed of cDNA or gDNA derived from T cells, B-cell-depleted T cells, or PBMCs. Sample metadata almost always included a de-identified subject ID, COVID-19 status, age in years and sex. The samples were drawn from the first 160 participants of the ongoing ImmuneRACE study and from 950 to 1,500 subjects provided by 6 global collaborators. The repertoires were released in a freely available public database intended as a resource for research on the immune response to SARS-CoV-2.

One collaborating source in Seattle enrolled patients during active infection and followed them longitudinally through the course of disease. The collaborating institutions used their own protocols to collect whole blood in K2EDTA tubes. For TCRbeta analysis, collaborator samples were shipped as frozen whole blood, as isolated PBMCs, or as DNA extracted from either sample type. The immunoSEQ Assay, a bias-controlled multiplex PCR, was used to amplify TCRbeta CDR3 regions from genomic DNA. Turning to the authors' computational methods: The number of nucleated cells in each sample was estimated by amplification of reference gene primers within the assay. Sequence reads were collapsed and filtered to measure the absolute abundance of every unique TCRbeta CDR3 rearrangement. For each sample, productive Simpson clonality was calculated by taking the square root of Simpson's diversity index across productive rearrangements. TCRdb stores this immuneACCESS table with in-frame sequences only. Part of the clones is absent; in the studies checked, under half of the shortfall reflects unresolved V genes, and no reason is known for the rest. The V and J calls and the clone size are those of that table, but D and trimming were determined from the DNA. Counted in this sample were around 430,000 clones; around 89% of them appeared once. Roughly 12% of the sample belongs to the ten largest clones.

Points the paper makes about the study in general: Clinical and demographic metadata were provided uncurated, with the amount varying by source and participant.

This clone has only one observation. The specificity of this receptor is unknown. No qualities accompany the bases; no much larger clone lies one base away. V is cut back by 3 bases and J by 6 bases, with 12 bases in the junction unmatched. The CDR3 sequence holds 15 residues, the cysteine and phenylalanine included. Of the read, only the CDR3 DNA is kept; its 45 bases are in frame from base 1. In the germline V gene, CDR1 corresponds to SGDLS and CDR2 to YYNGEE. The clonotype originates from a woman aged 45-65 years with COVID-19, enrolled during active disease. Here the chain combines TRBV9 and TRBJ2-7; the junction holds 7 bases that match TRBD2. The sample taken for sequencing was peripheral blood. The CDR3 reads as follows: CASSEYGSPGGEQYF. In nucleotide form, the sequence is TGTGCCAGCAGCGAGTACGGAAGCCCGGGGGGCGAGCAGTACTTC.